This is a list of T cell receptor beta chains from one sample in a study of CD8+ T cells in alopecia areata. Profiled with immunoSEQ multiplex PCR; TCRdb holds only in-frame clones, not every one. The table lists around 150,000 clones, 55% to 65% of them singletons. Sequenced sample: CD4+ T cells sorted from blood. The receptor source for this set is a human donor in good health. Each CDR3 is given with its conserved first and last residue. The order of the fields is clone size, D gene, J gene, V gene, CDR3 DNA, CDR3 protein. D genes are given only for firm matches. Clone size is given for some rows only: seen once, a few or many times, or a class if the clone is expanded.

- | TRBD2 | TRBJ2-7 | TRBV10-2 | TGCGCCAGCAGTGACGGTGGTCGGGCTAGCGGGACCCTCTCCTACGAGCAGTACTTC | CASSDGGRASGTLSYEQYF
few | - | TRBJ1-1 | TRBV30 | TGTGCCTGGAGTGACGGCAGGGTGAACACTGAAGCTTTCTTT | CAWSDGRVNTEAFF
- | - | TRBJ2-3 | TRBV23-1 | TGCGCCAGCAGTCAATCAACAGATACGCAGTATTTT | CASSQSTDTQYF
- | - | TRBJ2-3 | TRBV29-1 | TGCAGCGTTGACGTAGATACGCAGTATTTT | CSVDVDTQYF
- | - | TRBJ2-3 | TRBV5-1 | TGCGCCAGCAGCTTGAGCCTCGATACGCAGTATTTT | CASSLSLDTQYF
- | - | TRBJ2-3 | TRBV15 | TGTGCCACCAGCAGAGTGTCAACAGATACGCAGTATTTT | CATSRVSTDTQYF
- | - | TRBJ2-2 | TRBV7-9 | TGTGCCAGCAGCTTGACGGGGTCCGGCACCGGGGAGCTGTTTTTT | CASSLTGSGTGELFF
- | TRBD1 | TRBJ1-4 | TRBV7-3 | TGTGCCAGCAGTCTTCCGTGGCAGGGGGAAGAAAAACTGTTTTTT | CASSLPWQGEEKLFF
- | - | TRBJ2-1 | TRBV20-1 | TGCAGTGCTAGAGACAATGAGCAGTTCTTC | CSARDNEQFF
- | - | TRBJ2-1 | TRBV6-5 | TGTGCCAGCCGCCTCGACAGCCGCCTGGGTAATGAGCAGTTCTTC | CASRLDSRLGNEQFF
- | TRBD1 | TRBJ2-7 | TRBV29-1 | TGCAGCGTTGAAGGGGACAGACACTACGAGCAGTACTTC | CSVEGDRHYEQYF
few | - | TRBJ2-7 | TRBV7-6 | TGTGCCAGCAGCTTATCCGCAGGGTATAGCTACGAGCAGTACTTC | CASSLSAGYSYEQYF
- | TRBD1 | TRBJ1-2 | TRBV15 | TGTGCCACCAGCAGAGGCCCCGGGACAGTGGTGTTCTATGGCTACACCTTC | CATSRGPGTVVFYGYTF
- | TRBD1 | TRBJ2-7 | TRBV5-1 | TGCGCCAGCAGCTTCATACAGGGGGCTCGAGAGCAGTACTTC | CASSFIQGAREQYF
- | TRBD2 | TRBJ2-1 | TRBV7-9 | TGTGCCAGCAGCTTAACTAGCGGGGCCGGGAATGAGCAGTTCTTC | CASSLTSGAGNEQFF